The source of this TCR beta chain is a study of beta chain features in type 1 diabetes. Study as a whole: Age, gender and cell yields were alike across patients and healthy donors. Across the samples, roughly 98,000,000 sorted cells were examined in total.

The isolated RNA, all of it, was reverse transcribed, so expressed TCRB transcripts were what got sequenced. The protocol was immunoSEQ multiplex PCR, while the TCRdb copy is restricted to in-frame clones and leaves out a portion. The repertoire holds around 40,000 clones, 66% seen once, with about 2.1% in the top ten. Findings and caveats of the study: Short templates might get an advantage during PCR, and this would be equal in patients and controls. People with Type 1 diabetes carried modestly yet significantly shorter TCRB CDR3s in all four CD4+ subsets. Over-representation of high TCR-expressing cells was a possible consequence of cDNA sequencing.

CDR3 length equals 16 residues. Trimming at V came to 3 bases and at J to 0 bases, leaving 2 bases not matched to a gene. Germline V CDR1 and CDR2: LNHDA, SQIVND (reference sequence). Note on this clone: The antigen is unknown.

The V gene is TRBV19, the J gene TRBJ2-7; the match to TRBD2 covers 13 bases. The sequence was collected from a woman aged 18-29 years with type 1 diabetes. The sample taken for sequencing was Tregs from blood. CDR3 amino acids: CASSMGLAGSSYEQYF. The CDR3 DNA follows: TGTGCCAGTAGTATGGGACTAGCGGGGAGCTCCTACGAGCAGTACTTC.